The present T cell receptor (beta chain) was sequenced within a study of blood T cell repertoires in COVID-19. Libraries were prepared by immunoSEQ multiplex PCR; TCRdb keeps only in-frame clonotypes and omits some of them. Found here are 100,000 to 150,000 clones, 70% to 80% of them singletons; the top ten hold approximately 8%. The V end was cut by 0 bases, the J end by 5 bases, with 3 bases between. Per germline, CDR1 SGHDT and CDR2 YYEEEE. This CDR3 contains 12 residues. J is TRBJ2-1 and V is TRBV5-6; D uncertain. The sequencing input was peripheral blood. The receptor comes from a human donor in a cohort sampled during active COVID-19. CDR3 region: CASSLADNEQFF. In DNA, the CDR3 is TGTGCCAGCAGCTTGGCGGACAATGAGCAGTTCTTC.